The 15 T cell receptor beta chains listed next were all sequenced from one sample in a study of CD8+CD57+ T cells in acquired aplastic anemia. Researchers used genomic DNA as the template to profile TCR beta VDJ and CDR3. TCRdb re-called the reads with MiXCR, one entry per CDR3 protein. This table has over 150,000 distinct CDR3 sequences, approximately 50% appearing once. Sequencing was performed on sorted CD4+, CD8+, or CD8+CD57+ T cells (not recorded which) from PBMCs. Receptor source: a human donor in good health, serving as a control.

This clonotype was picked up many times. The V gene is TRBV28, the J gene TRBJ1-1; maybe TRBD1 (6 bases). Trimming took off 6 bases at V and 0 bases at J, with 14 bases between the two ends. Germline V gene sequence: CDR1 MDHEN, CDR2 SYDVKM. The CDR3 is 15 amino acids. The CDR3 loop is CASSPGEIMNTEAFF. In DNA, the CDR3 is TGTGCCAGCAGCCCAGGGGAGATTATGAACACTGAAGCTTTCTTT.

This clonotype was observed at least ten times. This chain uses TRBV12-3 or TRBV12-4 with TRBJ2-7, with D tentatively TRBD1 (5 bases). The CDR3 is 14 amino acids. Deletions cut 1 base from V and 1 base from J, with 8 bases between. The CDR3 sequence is CASSLVSGSYEQYF. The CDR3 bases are TGTGCCAGCAGTTTAGTGTCAGGGTCCTACGAGCAGTACTTC.

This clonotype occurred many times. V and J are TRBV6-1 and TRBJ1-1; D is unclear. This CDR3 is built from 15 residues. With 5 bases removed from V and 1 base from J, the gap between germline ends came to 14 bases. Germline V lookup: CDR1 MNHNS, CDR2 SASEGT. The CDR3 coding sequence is TGTGCCAGCAGTCCCGTCGGGAGTGGGAACACTGAAGCTTTCTTT. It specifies CASSPVGSGNTEAFF.

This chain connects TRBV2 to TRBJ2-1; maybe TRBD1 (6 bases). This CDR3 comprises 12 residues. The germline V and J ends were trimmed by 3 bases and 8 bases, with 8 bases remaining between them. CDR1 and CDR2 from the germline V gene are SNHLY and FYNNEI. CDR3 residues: CASSDRGHEQFF. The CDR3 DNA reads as TGTGCCAGCAGTGACAGGGGCCATGAGCAGTTCTTC.

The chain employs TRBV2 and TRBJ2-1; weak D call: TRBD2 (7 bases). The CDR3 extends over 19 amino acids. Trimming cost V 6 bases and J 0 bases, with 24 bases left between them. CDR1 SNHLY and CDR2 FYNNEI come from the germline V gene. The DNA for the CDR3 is TGTGCCAGCAGCTCGGTGGTCGGGGGGCAACCCAGCTCCTACAATGAGCAGTTCTTC. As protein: CASSSVVGGQPSSYNEQFF. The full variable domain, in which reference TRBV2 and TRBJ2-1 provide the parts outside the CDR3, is EPEVTQTPSHQVTQMGQEVILRCVPISNHLYFYWYRQILGQKVEFLVSFYNNEISEKSEIFDDQFSVERPDGSNFTLKIRSTKLEDSAMYFCASSSVVGGQPSSYNEQFFGPGTRLTVL.

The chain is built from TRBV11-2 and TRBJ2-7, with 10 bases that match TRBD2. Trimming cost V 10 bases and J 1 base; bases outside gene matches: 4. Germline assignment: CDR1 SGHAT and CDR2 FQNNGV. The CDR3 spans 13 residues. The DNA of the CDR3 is TGTGCCACCCGGACTAGCGGATCCTACGAGCAGTACTTC. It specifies CATRTSGSYEQYF. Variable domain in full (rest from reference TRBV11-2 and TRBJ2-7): EAGVAQSPRYKIIEKRQSVAFWCNPISGHATLYWYQQILGQGPKLLIQFQNNGVVDDSQLPKDRFSAERLKGVDSTLKIQPAKLEDSAVYLCATRTSGSYEQYFGPGTRLTVT.

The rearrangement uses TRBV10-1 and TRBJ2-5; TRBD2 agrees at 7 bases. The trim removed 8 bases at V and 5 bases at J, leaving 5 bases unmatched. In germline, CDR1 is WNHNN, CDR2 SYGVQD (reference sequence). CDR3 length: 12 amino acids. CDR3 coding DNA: TGCGCCAGCGGGGGGGGGAGTGAGACCCAGTACTTC. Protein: CASGGGSETQYF.

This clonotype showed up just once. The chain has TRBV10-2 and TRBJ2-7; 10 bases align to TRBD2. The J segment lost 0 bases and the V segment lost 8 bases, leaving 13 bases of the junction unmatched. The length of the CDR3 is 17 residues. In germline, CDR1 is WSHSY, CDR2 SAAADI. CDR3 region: CASGQPLVAGGSYEQYF. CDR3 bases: TGCGCCAGCGGCCAACCCTTAGTAGCGGGGGGCTCCTACGAGCAGTACTTC.

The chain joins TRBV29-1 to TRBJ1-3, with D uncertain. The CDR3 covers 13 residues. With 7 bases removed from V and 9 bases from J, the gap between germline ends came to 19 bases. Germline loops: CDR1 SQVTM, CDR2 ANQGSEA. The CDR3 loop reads CSEPQGGKGTIYF. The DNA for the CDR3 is TGCAGCGAGCCCCAAGGAGGGAAGGGCACCATATATTTT.

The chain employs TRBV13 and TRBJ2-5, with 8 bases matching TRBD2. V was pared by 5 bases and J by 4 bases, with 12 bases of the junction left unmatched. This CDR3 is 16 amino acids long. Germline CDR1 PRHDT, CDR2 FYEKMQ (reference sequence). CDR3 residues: CASSPSGRGGRETQYF. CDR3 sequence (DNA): TGTGCCAGCAGCCCCTCGGGACGGGGGGGCCGAGAGACCCAGTACTTC.

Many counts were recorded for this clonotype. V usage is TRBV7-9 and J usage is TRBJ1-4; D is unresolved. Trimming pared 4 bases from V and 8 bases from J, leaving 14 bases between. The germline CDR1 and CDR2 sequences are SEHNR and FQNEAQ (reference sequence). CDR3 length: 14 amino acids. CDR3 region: CASSSPSKAEKLFF. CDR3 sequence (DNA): TGTGCCAGCAGCTCGCCCTCAAAAGCGGAAAAACTGTTTTTT.

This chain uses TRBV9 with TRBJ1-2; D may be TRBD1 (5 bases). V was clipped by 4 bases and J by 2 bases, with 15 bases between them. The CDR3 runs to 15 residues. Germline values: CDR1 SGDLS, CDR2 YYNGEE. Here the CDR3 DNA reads TGTGCCAGCAGCTTAGACCTACGACAGAACTATGGCTACACCTTC. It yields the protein CASSLDLRQNYGYTF.

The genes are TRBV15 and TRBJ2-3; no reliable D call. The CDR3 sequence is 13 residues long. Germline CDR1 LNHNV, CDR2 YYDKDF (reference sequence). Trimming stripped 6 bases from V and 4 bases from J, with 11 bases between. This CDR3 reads CATSRPDADTQYF. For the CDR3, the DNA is TGTGCCACCAGTAGACCGGATGCAGATACGCAGTATTTT.

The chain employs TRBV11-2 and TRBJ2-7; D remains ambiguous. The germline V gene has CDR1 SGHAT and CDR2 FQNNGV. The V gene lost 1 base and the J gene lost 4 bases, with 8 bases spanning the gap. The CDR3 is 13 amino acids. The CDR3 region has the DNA TGTGCCAGCAGCTTAGTTTCCAGATACGAGCAGTACTTC. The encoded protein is CASSLVSRYEQYF.

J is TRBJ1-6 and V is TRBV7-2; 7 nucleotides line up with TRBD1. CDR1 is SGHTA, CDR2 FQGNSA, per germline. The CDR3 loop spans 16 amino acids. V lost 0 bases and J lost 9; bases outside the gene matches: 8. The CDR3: CASSLAGGTAISPLHF. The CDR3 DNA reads TGTGCCAGCAGCTTAGCCGGGGGGACAGCGATTTCACCCCTCCACTTT.